Below, 11 T cell receptor beta chains from the same sample are listed, as sequenced in a study of blood T cells in healthy people across ages. Sample-barcoded 5' priming and a J-beta primer mix drove a second PCR of roughly 6 to 12 cycles. TCRdb reprocessed the 5' RACE reads via MiXCR and lists one record per CDR3 protein. The data contain fewer than 1.5 million distinct CDR3 sequences, around two fifths of them singletons. Material: blood. These receptors were obtained from a woman aged 18-35 years in good health.

This clonotype was picked up many times. The chain uses TRBV12-3 or TRBV12-4 and TRBJ2-3, with D unresolved. The J call may be incorrect, as the DNA end agrees better with TRBJ2-5. The CDR3 length is 11 residues. The CDR3 DNA reads TGTGCCAGCAGTTTCTCTGGGACCCAGTACTTC. This codes for CASSFSGTQYF.

This clonotype was counted between two and nine times. The CDR3 sequence: CASSFPGDLPEAFF. The DNA for the CDR3 is TGTGCCAGCAGCTTTCCCGGGGACCTCCCTGAAGCTTTCTTT. The chain links TRBV7-8 to TRBJ1-1; D might be TRBD1 (5 bases). Per the germline V gene, CDR1 is SGHVS and CDR2 is FQNEAQ. The CDR3 is 14 amino acids. V lost 3 bases, J lost 6 bases, and 14 bases lay in between.

This clonotype was detected only a few times. This chain connects TRBV5-1 to TRBJ2-7; perhaps TRBD2 as D (6 bases). The ends were cut back, 2 bases at V and 7 bases at J, with 19 bases in the middle. Germline values: CDR1 SGHRS, CDR2 YFSETQ. CDR3 length: 15 amino acids. CDR3 loop: CASSFGGTGLREQYF. The CDR3 DNA reads as TGCGCCAGCAGCTTTGGAGGGACGGGCCTAAGGGAGCAGTACTTC.

This chain connects TRBV5-5 to TRBJ2-1; D gene unclear. The CDR3 loop spans 15 amino acids. V lost 0 bases to trimming and J lost 6 bases, with 13 bases between them. Germline V gives CDR1 SGHKS, CDR2 YYEKEE (reference sequence). CDR3 DNA sequence: TGTGCCAGCAGCTTGGCATTTTGGGGTAGCAATGAGCAGTTCTTC. It is translated as CASSLAFWGSNEQFF.

The sample holds a few counts of this clonotype. This chain links TRBV20-1 with TRBJ2-7; D is ambiguous. Trimming pared 6 bases from V and 5 bases from J, leaving 14 bases between. In germline, CDR1 is DFQATT, CDR2 SNEGSKA (reference sequence). The CDR3 covers 12 residues. CDR3 region: CSAYGSTNEQYF. The CDR3 coding sequence is TGCAGTGCCTATGGGTCTACTAACGAGCAGTACTTC.

This clonotype was recorded a few times. The chain uses TRBV5-1 and TRBJ1-2, with 9 bases aligning to TRBD1. Looked up from germline, CDR1 is SGHRS and CDR2 is YFSETQ. The CDR3 extends over 14 amino acids. Trimming took 4 bases from V and 8 from J; bases not matched to a gene: 9. The CDR3 region is CASSNGTGKGGYTF. The CDR3 DNA follows: TGCGCCAGCAGCAATGGGACAGGGAAAGGAGGCTACACCTTC.

This clonotype has more than one count but fewer than ten. The chain recombines TRBV15 with TRBJ2-4; D possibly corresponds to TRBD1 (6 bases). Trimming took off 3 bases at V and 0 bases at J, with 12 bases between the two ends. The CDR3 length is 16 residues. Germline-derived CDR1 and CDR2 are LNHNV and YYDKDF (reference sequence). The CDR3 region has the DNA TGTGCCACCAGCAGTACAGGGATATTAGCCAAAAACATTCAGTACTTC. It codes for CATSSTGILAKNIQYF.

The chain is built from TRBV5-6 and TRBJ2-7; TRBD2 matches at 7 bases. Germline V gene sequence: CDR1 SGHDT, CDR2 YYEEEE. The CDR3 contains 16 residues. V shed 0 bases and J 2 bases; nucleotides not matched to a gene: 8. The CDR3 reads CASSLAAGRGPYEQYF. The CDR3 DNA follows: TGTGCCAGCAGCTTGGCCGCGGGGAGGGGCCCCTACGAGCAGTACTTC.

This clonotype came up many times. V usage is TRBV4-1 and J usage is TRBJ2-7, with D maybe TRBD1 (6 bases). V was trimmed by 2 bases and J by 4 bases, leaving 9 bases between them. The CDR3 sequence is 13 residues long. CDR1 and CDR2 from the germline V gene are MGHRA and YSYEKL. CDR3 DNA: TGCGCCAGCAGCCAAACGACAGGATACGAGCAGTACTTC. Protein product: CASSQTTGYEQYF.

The V call is TRBV30, the J call TRBJ2-5; perhaps TRBD2 as D (6 bases). Germline loops: CDR1 GTSNPN, CDR2 SVGIG (reference sequence). This CDR3 is built from 14 residues. V lost 2 bases and J lost 5, with 15 bases in between. The CDR3 sequence: CAWSRDTGAETQYF. CDR3 nucleotides: TGTGCCTGGAGTAGAGACACGGGAGCTGAGACCCAGTACTTC.

The V call is TRBV6-1, the J call TRBJ1-5; TRBD1 matches 9 bases. The CDR3 extends over 18 amino acids. Germline V gives CDR1 MNHNS, CDR2 SASEGT. The ends lost 5 bases at V and 6 bases at J; junction bases unmatched: 17. The CDR3 DNA reads as TGTGCCAGCAGTCTCGCCGGGACAGGGAAGGTTGGCGGTCAGCCCCAGCATTTT. It codes for CASSLAGTGKVGGQPQHF.